This record concerns one T cell receptor (beta chain) sequence. Antigen unknown. This entry is derived from a study of radiotherapy plus CTLA-4 blockade in lung cancer. For the study at large: The study recorded objective responses in less than 20% of patients and disease control in about 31%.

The CDR3 has 17 amino acids. Germline loops: CDR1 LNHDA, CDR2 SQIVND (reference sequence). The V segment lost 7 bases and the J segment 5 bases; nucleotides outside the gene matches: 14. The table came from immunoSEQ multiplex PCR; TCRdb's copy has only in-frame clones and leaves some out. The sample has approximately 100,000 clones, approximately 87% seen once. Study results and caveats: Blood saw expansion of tumor-derived TCR clones after radiotherapy plus ipilimumab. Interferon-beta, together with early blood T cell clone dynamics, reportedly best predicted response.

Those patients who had chemo-refractory metastatic non-small-cell lung cancer were given focal radiation along with CTLA-4 blockade through ipilimumab. The rearrangement links TRBV19 to TRBJ2-2; 9 bases fit TRBD1. The sample here was peripheral blood, taken from a patient treated with radiotherapy plus ipilimumab. The receptor comes from a human donor with non-small cell lung cancer that progressed on radiotherapy plus ipilimumab. Some clones in this sample may be carry-over from other donors' samples. The CDR3 sequence: CASIASGQGYNTGELFF. As DNA, the CDR3 is TGTGCCAGTATAGCCTCGGGACAGGGTTACAATACCGGGGAGCTGTTTTTT.